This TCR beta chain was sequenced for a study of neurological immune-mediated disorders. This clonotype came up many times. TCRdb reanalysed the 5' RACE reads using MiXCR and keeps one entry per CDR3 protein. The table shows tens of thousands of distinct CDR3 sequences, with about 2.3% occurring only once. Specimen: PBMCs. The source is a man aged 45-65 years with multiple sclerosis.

As DNA, the CDR3 is TGCGCCAGCAGCCCGGGGCCGGGACAGGGATACGAGCAGTACTTC. Amino acid sequence: CASSPGPGQGYEQYF. J is TRBJ2-7 and V is TRBV5-1, with TRBD1 matching over 9 bases. CDR1 is SGHRS, CDR2 YFSETQ, per germline. V lost 4 bases to trimming and J lost 4 bases; unmatched junction nucleotides: 9. The CDR3 has 15 residues. The full variable domain, in which reference TRBV5-1 and TRBJ2-7 provide the parts outside the CDR3, is KAGVTQTPRYLIKTRGQQVTLSCSPISGHRSVSWYQQTPGQGLQFLFEYFSETQRNKGNFPGRFSGRQFSNSRSEMNVSTLELGDSALYLCASSPGPGQGYEQYFGPGTRLTVT.